The source of this TCR beta chain is a study of CD4 T cells in relation to SARS-CoV-2 and coronaviruses. Study-wide points: No crossreactivity against non-spike viral proteins was tested here.

Comments on this clone: The antigen is unknown.

Deep TCR-beta sequencing used DNA from uncultured naive and memory CD4+ T cells. Using immunoSEQ multiplex PCR, the repertoire was profiled, and TCRdb retains in-frame clones only, with some absent. The data contain 58,000 or so clones, about 90% of them singletons. This CDR3 is built from 16 residues. J gave up 12 bases and V 5 bases, and 13 bases lay outside the gene matches. CDR1 and CDR2 from the germline V gene are MDHEN and SYDVKM. Material: naive CD4+ T cells from PBMCs. The sample's subset: naive CD4+ T cells isolated by negative enrichment. The chain links TRBV28 to TRBJ2-5, with 15 bases lining up with TRBD2. This receptor was obtained from an adult with COVID-19. CDR3 DNA: TGTGCCAGCAGTCAAACCCCGGGACTAGCGGGAGGACAGGAGTACTTC. Encoded protein: CASSQTPGLAGGQEYF.